Below are 15 T cell receptor beta chains sequenced from a single sample in a study of neurological immune-mediated disorders. TCRdb fed the 5' RACE reads into MiXCR, producing one record per CDR3 protein. The data contain about 70,000 distinct CDR3 sequences, around 5% of them singletons. Sequencing used PBMCs. The receptors stem from a human donor with multiple sclerosis. The donor label of this sample is uncertain.

This clonotype was seen many times. J is TRBJ2-7 and V is TRBV5-1; 8 positions agree with TRBD1. The length of the CDR3 is 13 residues. The germline CDR1 and CDR2 sequences are SGHRS and YFSETQ. Trimming removed 0 bases from V and 4 bases from J; junction bases left unmatched: 0. The CDR3 is CASSLGTGYEQYF. In nucleotides, the CDR3 is TGCGCCAGCAGCTTGGGGACAGGGTACGAGCAGTACTTC. Full variable domain (missing parts from reference TRBV5-1 and TRBJ2-7): KAGVTQTPRYLIKTRGQQVTLSCSPISGHRSVSWYQQTPGQGLQFLFEYFSETQRNKGNFPGRFSGRQFSNSRSEMNVSTLELGDSALYLCASSLGTGYEQYFGPGTRLTVT.

The chain employs TRBV29-1 and TRBJ1-1, with TRBD1 matching over 10 bases. Trimming removed 6 bases from V and 5 bases from J; junction bases left unmatched: 6. The germline V gene encodes CDR1 SQVTM and CDR2 ANQGSEA. CDR3 length: 13 amino acids. CDR3 sequence reads: CSVPRDRGTEAFF. Written as DNA, the CDR3 is TGCAGCGTCCCCCGGGACAGGGGAACTGAAGCTTTCTTT.

This clonotype was seen ten or more times. The rearrangement joins TRBV20-1 to TRBJ2-2; possible D gene TRBD1, 6 bases. V lost 0 bases to trimming and J lost 1 base, with 9 bases between them. The CDR3 spans 15 residues. Germline CDR1 reads DFQATT; CDR2 reads SNEGSKA (reference sequence). The CDR3 nucleotides are TGCAGTGCTAGAGATAGCAGGGGGAACACCGGGGAGCTGTTTTTT. It yields the protein CSARDSRGNTGELFF.

Many counts were recorded for this clonotype. The genes are TRBV5-1 and TRBJ2-6; D is uncertain. The ends were cut back, 4 bases at V and 1 base at J, with 12 bases in the middle. CDR1 and CDR2 (germline): SGHRS, YFSETQ. The CDR3 is made up of 16 amino acids. This CDR3 reads CASSREVPSGANVLTF. CDR3 in DNA: TGCGCCAGCAGCAGGGAAGTTCCGTCTGGGGCCAACGTCCTGACTTTC.

This clonotype was detected ten times or more. CDR3 in amino acids: CASRTFDAQETQYF. In nucleotides, the CDR3 is TGTGCCAGCAGGACCTTTGACGCCCAAGAGACCCAGTACTTC. The chain employs TRBV6-1 and TRBJ2-5, with D uncertain. Germline CDR1 is MNHNS and CDR2 is SASEGT. The germline V and J ends were trimmed by 6 bases and 1 base, with 12 bases remaining between them. CDR3 size: 14 residues.

This clonotype was recorded at least ten times. The chain links TRBV5-1 to TRBJ2-7; tentative D call: TRBD2 (6 bases). CDR1 and CDR2 from the germline V gene are SGHRS and YFSETQ. Trimming shortened V by 4 bases and J by 8 bases, and 13 bases separated the two germline ends. The CDR3 is 12 residues long. Here the CDR3 reads CASSLTGGQQYF. In DNA form, the CDR3 reads TGCGCCAGCAGCCTGACCGGGGGACAGCAGTACTTC.

In its sample, this clonotype was seen many times. This rearrangement joins TRBV5-1 to TRBJ2-2, with 7 bases identical to TRBD2. Germline V gene sequence: CDR1 SGHRS, CDR2 YFSETQ. Unmatched junction bases numbered 10, after V lost 4 bases and J lost 7 bases. The CDR3 is made up of 15 amino acids. The CDR3 spells CASSLSGAGVGELFF. In DNA, the CDR3 is TGCGCCAGCAGCCTGTCCGGTGCGGGGGTCGGGGAGCTGTTTTTT.

Many counts were recorded for this clonotype. V gene TRBV5-1 combines with J gene TRBJ2-4; 9 bases are a match to TRBD2. J lost 9 bases, V lost 3 bases, and 7 bases had no gene match. This CDR3 has 14 amino acids. Germline CDR1 and CDR2: SGHRS and YFSETQ. The CDR3 sequence: CASSYGTSFAIQYF. The CDR3 DNA reads TGCGCCAGCAGCTACGGGACTAGCTTTGCCATTCAGTACTTC.

This clonotype was counted ten times or more. The chain links TRBV14 to TRBJ2-7; the match to TRBD2 covers 10 bases. Germline CDR1 SGHDN, CDR2 FVKESK. V lost 6 bases, J lost 4 bases, and 9 bases stayed unmatched. This CDR3 comprises 15 residues. The CDR3 loop is CASSRGGLAAYEQYF. DNA for the CDR3: TGTGCCAGCAGTCGAGGCGGACTAGCGGCTTACGAGCAGTACTTC. The complete variable domain, with remaining parts taken from reference TRBV14 and TRBJ2-7, reads EAGVTQFPSHSVIEKGQTVTLRCDPISGHDNLYWYRRVMGKEIKFLLHFVKESKQDESGMPNNRFLAERTGGTYSTLKVQPAELEDSGVYFCASSRGGLAAYEQYFGPGTRLTVT.

In this sample, this clonotype turned up many times. The CDR3 here is CASSRGPGNIQYF. The CDR3 DNA follows: TGCGCCAGCAGCAGGGGACCAGGGAACATTCAGTACTTC. The V and J genes are TRBV5-1 and TRBJ2-4; D possibly matches TRBD1 or TRBD2 (5 bases each). Trimming pared 4 bases from V and 7 bases from J, leaving 12 bases between. CDR1 and CDR2 from the germline V gene are SGHRS and YFSETQ. The CDR3 is 13 amino acids.

Ten or more counts support this clonotype. The gene calls are TRBV2 and TRBJ1-1, with 10 bases identical to TRBD1. CDR1 is SNHLY and CDR2 is FYNNEI in the germline V gene. After removal of 6 bases from V and 6 bases from J, the junction contained 10 bases not matched to a gene. This CDR3 spans 15 amino acids. The CDR3 loop reads CASRGDRGGIAEAFF. The CDR3, as DNA: TGTGCCAGCAGAGGGGACAGGGGAGGAATAGCTGAAGCTTTCTTT.

This clonotype was observed at least ten times. This chain joins TRBV5-1 and TRBJ2-5, with D uncertain. Germline CDR1 SGHRS, CDR2 YFSETQ. This CDR3 has 12 amino acids. The V and J ends lost 2 bases and 5 bases respectively, with 7 bases between them. The CDR3 sequence is CASSLDVETQYF. The CDR3 nucleotides are TGCGCCAGCAGCTTAGATGTCGAGACCCAGTACTTC.

The CDR3 DNA is TGTGCCAGCAGTGATGGGACACACTATGGCTACACCTTC. It translates to CASSDGTHYGYTF. This rearrangement joins TRBV6-2 or TRBV6-3 to TRBJ1-2, with D perhaps TRBD1 (6 bases). The V gene lost 5 bases and the J gene lost 3 bases, with 10 bases spanning the gap. The CDR3 has 13 amino acids. CDR1 MNHEY and CDR2 SVGEGT come from the germline V gene.

This clonotype was observed many times. V usage is TRBV3-1 and J usage is TRBJ2-1; TRBD2 matches 15 bases. The J segment lost 6 bases and the V segment lost 5 bases, leaving 17 bases of the junction unmatched. The CDR3 sequence is 20 residues long. Germline CDR1 and CDR2: LGHDT and YNNKEL (reference sequence). The CDR3 spells CASSAGLAGGLSPKGNEQFF. As DNA, the CDR3 is TGTGCCAGCAGCGCTGGACTAGCGGGGGGGCTATCCCCCAAGGGCAATGAGCAGTTCTTC.

This clonotype was counted at least ten times. The rearrangement uses TRBV10-3 and TRBJ2-2, with 7 bases lining up with TRBD1. CDR1 and CDR2 from the germline V gene are ENHRY and SYGVKD. This CDR3 has 15 amino acids. Losses at the gene ends were 6 bases for V and 6 bases for J; bases not matched to a gene: 10. CDR3 in amino acids: CAISPKGALAGELFF. The DNA for the CDR3 is TGTGCCATCAGCCCTAAGGGGGCGTTGGCCGGGGAGCTGTTTTTT.